The TCR beta chain under discussion was sequenced for a study of immune evolution from preneoplasia to lung adenocarcinoma. A note on this clone: Antigen specificity is unknown.

H&E slides confirmed each diagnosis, reviewed by two pathologists independently. The data were produced by immunoSEQ multiplex PCR, yet TCRdb's version contains in-frame clones alone and is incomplete. The sample lists roughly 35,000 clones; about 74% were seen once. Overall study results and limits: Normal lung had highest clonality; later lesions appeared denser, more diverse.

Trimming shortened V by 6 bases and J by 5 bases, and 16 bases separated the two germline ends. The germline gives CDR1 MDHEN, CDR2 SYDVKM. The CDR3 length is 15 residues. The sequencing sample was made of FFPE invasive lung adenocarcinoma tissue. V is TRBV28 and J is TRBJ2-2, with D perhaps assigned TRBD1 or TRBD2 (5 bases each). The clonotype originates from a person aged 55 to 75 with lung adenocarcinoma. CDR3 nucleotides: TGTGCCAGCAGGGGCGGAGGTGGGGGAACCGGGGAGCTGTTTTTT. Protein product: CASRGGGGGTGELFF.